This TCR beta chain was recovered during a study of blood T cells in healthy people across ages. Overall study findings and caveats: The study found TCR beta diversity correlated strongly with naive T cell percentage.

The length of the CDR3 is 12 residues. The V end lost 5 bases, the J end lost 6 bases, and 8 bases lay between the germline ends. Looked up from germline, CDR1 is SGHDN and CDR2 is FVKESK. This clonotype was counted only a few times. Its antigen is currently unknown. Sample-barcoded 5' priming and a J-beta primer mix drove a second PCR of roughly 7 to 11 cycles. TCRdb itself ran the 5' RACE reads through MiXCR, one entry per CDR3 protein. The sample yields some 800,000 distinct CDR3 sequences, approximately 25% seen once. This same sample was also part of a study on T cells of mothers and their children. From that study: It was found that thymic selection shapes TCR recombination output similarly in related and unrelated pairs.

The chain joins TRBV14 to TRBJ2-1; D is uncertain. Material for sequencing was blood. The receptor was isolated from a boy aged 10-17 years in good health. In nucleotides, the CDR3 is TGTGCCAGCAGCACCCGGTTCAATGAGCAGTTCTTC. It encodes CASSTRFNEQFF.